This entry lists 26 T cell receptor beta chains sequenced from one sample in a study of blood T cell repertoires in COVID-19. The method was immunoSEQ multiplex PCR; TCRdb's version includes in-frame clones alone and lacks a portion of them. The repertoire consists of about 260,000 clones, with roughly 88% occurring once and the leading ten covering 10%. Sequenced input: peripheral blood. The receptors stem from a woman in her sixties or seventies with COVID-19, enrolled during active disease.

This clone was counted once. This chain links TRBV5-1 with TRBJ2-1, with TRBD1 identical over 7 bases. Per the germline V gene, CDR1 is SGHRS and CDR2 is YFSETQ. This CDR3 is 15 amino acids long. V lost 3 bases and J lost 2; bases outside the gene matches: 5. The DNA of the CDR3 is TGCGCCAGCAGCTCAGGACAGGCGCCCTACAATGAGCAGTTCTTC. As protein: CASSSGQAPYNEQFF.

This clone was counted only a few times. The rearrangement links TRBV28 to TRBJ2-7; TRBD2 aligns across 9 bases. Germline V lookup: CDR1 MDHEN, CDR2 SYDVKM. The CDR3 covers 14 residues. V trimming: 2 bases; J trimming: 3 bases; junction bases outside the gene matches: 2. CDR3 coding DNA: TGTGCCAGCAGTTTAGCGGGAGGGGACTACGAGCAGTACTTC. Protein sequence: CASSLAGGDYEQYF.

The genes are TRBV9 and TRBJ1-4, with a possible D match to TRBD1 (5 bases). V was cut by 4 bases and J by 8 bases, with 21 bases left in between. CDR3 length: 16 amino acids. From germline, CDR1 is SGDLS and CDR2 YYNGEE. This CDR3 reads CASSFSVGGGKEKLFF. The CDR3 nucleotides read TGTGCCAGCAGCTTTTCCGTCGGCGGGGGAAAAGAAAAACTGTTTTTT.

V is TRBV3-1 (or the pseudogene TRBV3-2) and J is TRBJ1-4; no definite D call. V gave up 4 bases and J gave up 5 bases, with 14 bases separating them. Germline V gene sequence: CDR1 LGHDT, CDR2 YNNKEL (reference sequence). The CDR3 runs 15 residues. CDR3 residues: CASSLRQVHNEKLFF. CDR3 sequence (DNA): TGTGCCAGCAGCCTTAGACAAGTTCACAATGAAAAACTGTTTTTT.

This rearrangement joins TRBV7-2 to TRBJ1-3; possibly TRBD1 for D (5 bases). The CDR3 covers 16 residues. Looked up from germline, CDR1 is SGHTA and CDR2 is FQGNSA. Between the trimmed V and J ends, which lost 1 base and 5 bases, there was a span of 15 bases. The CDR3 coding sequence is TGTGCCAGCAGCTTAGTGACCCAGGGCCTTCGAAACACCATATATTTT. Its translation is CASSLVTQGLRNTIYF.

The CDR3 loop reads CASSDGQTYEQYF. CDR3 nucleotide sequence: TGTGCCAGCAGTGATGGCCAGACCTACGAGCAGTACTTC. The rearrangement links TRBV6-1 to TRBJ2-7; the D is unclear. The germline CDR1 and CDR2 sequences are MNHNS and SASEGT. CDR3 length: 13 residues. Trimming left V 3 bases short and J 2 bases short, with 8 bases between.

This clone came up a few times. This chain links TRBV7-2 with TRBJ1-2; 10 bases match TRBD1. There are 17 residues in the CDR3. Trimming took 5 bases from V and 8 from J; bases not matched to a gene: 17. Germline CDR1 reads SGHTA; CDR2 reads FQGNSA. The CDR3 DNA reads TGTGCCAGCAGCACCGGGACAGGGGTTGGGGTCGGCCGGGGCTACACCTTC. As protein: CASSTGTGVGVGRGYTF.

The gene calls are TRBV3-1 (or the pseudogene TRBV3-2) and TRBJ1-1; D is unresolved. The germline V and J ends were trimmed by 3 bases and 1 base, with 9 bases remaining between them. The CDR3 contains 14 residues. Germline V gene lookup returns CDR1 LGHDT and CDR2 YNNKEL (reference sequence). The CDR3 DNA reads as TGTGCCAGCAGCCATACGACGGGGAACACTGAAGCTTTCTTT. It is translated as CASSHTTGNTEAFF.

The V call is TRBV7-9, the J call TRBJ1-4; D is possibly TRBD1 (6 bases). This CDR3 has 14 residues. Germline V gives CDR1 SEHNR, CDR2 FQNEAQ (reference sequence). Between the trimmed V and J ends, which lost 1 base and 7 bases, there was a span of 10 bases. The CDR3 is CASSLGGHSEKLFF. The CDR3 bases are TGTGCCAGCAGCTTAGGGGGACACAGTGAAAAACTGTTTTTT.

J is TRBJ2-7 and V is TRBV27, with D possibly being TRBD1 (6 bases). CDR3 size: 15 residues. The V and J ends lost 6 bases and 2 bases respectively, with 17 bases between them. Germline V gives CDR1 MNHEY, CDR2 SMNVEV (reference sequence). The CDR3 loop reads CASRNNGGDTYEQYF. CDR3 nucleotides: TGTGCCAGCAGAAATAACGGTGGGGACACCTACGAGCAGTACTTC.

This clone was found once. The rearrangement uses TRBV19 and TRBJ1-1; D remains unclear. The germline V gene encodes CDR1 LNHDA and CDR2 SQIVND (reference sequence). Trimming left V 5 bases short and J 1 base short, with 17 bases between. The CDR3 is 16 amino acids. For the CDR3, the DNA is TGTGCCAGTAGTGTACACCCCGGGTGGCGGAACACTGAAGCTTTCTTT. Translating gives CASSVHPGWRNTEAFF.

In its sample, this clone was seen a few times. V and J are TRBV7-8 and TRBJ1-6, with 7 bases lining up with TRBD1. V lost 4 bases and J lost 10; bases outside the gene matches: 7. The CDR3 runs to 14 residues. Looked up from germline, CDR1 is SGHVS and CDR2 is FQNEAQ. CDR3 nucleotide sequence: TGTGCCAGCAGCTATCGGGACAGAGGGTCACCCCTCCACTTT. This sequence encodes CASSYRDRGSPLHF.

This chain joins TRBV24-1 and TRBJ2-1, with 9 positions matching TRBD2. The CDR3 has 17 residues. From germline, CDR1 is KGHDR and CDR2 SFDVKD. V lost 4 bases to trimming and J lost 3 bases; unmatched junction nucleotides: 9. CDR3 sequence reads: CATSDHETSGNYNEQFF. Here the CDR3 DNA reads TGTGCCACCAGTGACCATGAGACTAGCGGAAACTACAATGAGCAGTTCTTC.

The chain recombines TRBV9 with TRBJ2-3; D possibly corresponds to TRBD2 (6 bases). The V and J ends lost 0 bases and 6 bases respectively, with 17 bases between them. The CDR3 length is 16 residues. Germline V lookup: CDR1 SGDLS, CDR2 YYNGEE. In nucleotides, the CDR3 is TGTGCCAGCAGCGTAGCGCTAGCGAAACCCCGGGATACGCAGTATTTT. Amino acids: CASSVALAKPRDTQYF. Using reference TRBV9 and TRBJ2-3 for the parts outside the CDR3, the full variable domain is DSGVTQTPKHLITATGQRVTLRCSPRSGDLSVYWYQQSLDQGLQFLIQYYNGEERAKGNILERFSAQQFPDLHSELNLSSLELGDSALYFCASSVALAKPRDTQYFGPGTRLTVL.

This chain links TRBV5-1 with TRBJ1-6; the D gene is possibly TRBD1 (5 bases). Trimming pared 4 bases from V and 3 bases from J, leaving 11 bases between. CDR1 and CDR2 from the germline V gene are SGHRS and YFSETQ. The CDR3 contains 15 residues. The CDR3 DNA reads TGCGCCAGCAGCATGGACACACGCTATAATTCACCCCTCCACTTT. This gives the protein CASSMDTRYNSPLHF.

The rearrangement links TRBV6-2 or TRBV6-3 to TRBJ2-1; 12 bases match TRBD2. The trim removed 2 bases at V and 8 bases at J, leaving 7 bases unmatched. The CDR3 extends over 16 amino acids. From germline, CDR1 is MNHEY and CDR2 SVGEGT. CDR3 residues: CASSYLAGGPSDEQFF. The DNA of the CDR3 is TGTGCCAGCAGTTACCTAGCGGGAGGGCCGTCTGATGAGCAGTTCTTC.

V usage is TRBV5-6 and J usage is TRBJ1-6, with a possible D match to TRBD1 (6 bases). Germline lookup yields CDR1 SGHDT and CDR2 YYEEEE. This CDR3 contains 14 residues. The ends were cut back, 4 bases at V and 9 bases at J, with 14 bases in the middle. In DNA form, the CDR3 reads TGTGCCAGCAGCGTCGACAGGATTTCTTCACCCCTCCACTTT. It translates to CASSVDRISSPLHF.

This chain's CDR3 is CASSLPFDRGAGYTF. CDR3 nucleotides: TGTGCCAGCAGTTTACCGTTCGACAGGGGTGCTGGCTACACCTTC. The chain uses TRBV28 and TRBJ1-2; TRBD1 agrees at 8 bases. The germline CDR1 and CDR2 sequences are MDHEN and SYDVKM. The CDR3 extends over 15 amino acids. The V gene end was trimmed by 2 bases and the J gene end by 7 bases; junction bases not matched to a gene: 9.

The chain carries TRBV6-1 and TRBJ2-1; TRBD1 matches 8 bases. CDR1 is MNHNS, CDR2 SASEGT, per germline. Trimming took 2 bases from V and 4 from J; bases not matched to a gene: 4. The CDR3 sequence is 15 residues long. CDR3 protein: CASSEQRTGYNEQFF. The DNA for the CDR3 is TGTGCCAGCAGTGAACAAAGGACAGGGTACAATGAGCAGTTCTTC.

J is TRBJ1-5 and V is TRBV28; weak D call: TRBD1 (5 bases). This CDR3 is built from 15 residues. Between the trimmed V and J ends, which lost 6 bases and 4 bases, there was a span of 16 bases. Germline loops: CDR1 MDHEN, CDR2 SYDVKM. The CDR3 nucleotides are TGTGCCAGCAGATGGTCCGGGGGTGAGAATCAGCCCCAGCATTTT. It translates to CASRWSGGENQPQHF.

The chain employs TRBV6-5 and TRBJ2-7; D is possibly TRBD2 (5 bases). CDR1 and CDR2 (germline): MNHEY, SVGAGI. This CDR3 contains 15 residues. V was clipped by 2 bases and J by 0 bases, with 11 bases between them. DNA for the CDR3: TGTGCCAGCAGTTACAGGGCAGGACTCTCCTACGAGCAGTACTTC. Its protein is CASSYRAGLSYEQYF.

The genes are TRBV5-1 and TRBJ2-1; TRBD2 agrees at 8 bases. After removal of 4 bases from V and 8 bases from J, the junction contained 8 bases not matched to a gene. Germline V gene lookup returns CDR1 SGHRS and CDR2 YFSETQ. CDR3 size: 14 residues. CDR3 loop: CASSRSGNLDEQFF. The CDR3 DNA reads TGCGCCAGCAGCCGTAGCGGGAATCTCGATGAGCAGTTCTTC.

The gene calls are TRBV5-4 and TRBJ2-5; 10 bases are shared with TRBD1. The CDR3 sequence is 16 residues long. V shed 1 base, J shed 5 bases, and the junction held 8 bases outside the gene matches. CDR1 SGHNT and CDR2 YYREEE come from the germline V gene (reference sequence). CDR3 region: CASSLIGDRGGETQYF. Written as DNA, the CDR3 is TGTGCCAGCAGCTTGATCGGGGACAGGGGAGGGGAGACCCAGTACTTC.

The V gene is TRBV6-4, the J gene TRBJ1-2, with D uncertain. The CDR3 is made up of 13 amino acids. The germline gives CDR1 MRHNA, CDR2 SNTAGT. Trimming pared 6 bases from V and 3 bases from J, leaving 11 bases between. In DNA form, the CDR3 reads TGTGCCAGCAGCCGATGGGGAGACTATGGCTACACCTTC. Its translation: CASSRWGDYGYTF.

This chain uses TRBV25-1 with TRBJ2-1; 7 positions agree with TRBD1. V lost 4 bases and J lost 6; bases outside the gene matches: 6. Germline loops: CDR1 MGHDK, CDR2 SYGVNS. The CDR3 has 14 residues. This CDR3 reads CASSASRDSNEQFF. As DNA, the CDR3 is TGTGCCAGCAGTGCTTCCCGGGACAGCAATGAGCAGTTCTTC.

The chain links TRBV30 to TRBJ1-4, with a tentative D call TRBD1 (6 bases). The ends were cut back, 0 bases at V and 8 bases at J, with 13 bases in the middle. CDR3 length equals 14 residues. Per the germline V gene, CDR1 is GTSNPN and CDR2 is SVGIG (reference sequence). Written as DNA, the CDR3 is TGTGCCTGGAGTGTAGGCCAGGGGTACGAAAAACTGTTTTTT. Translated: CAWSVGQGYEKLFF.